These 11 T cell receptor beta chains came from one sample sequenced in a study of T cell changes during pregnancy in multiple sclerosis. Repertoires were generated with immunoSEQ multiplex PCR, while TCRdb's copy carries only in-frame clones and drops some. This sample yields tens of thousands of clones, of which roughly 92% are seen a single time; around 0.9% belongs to the top ten. This sample comprised CD4+ T cells from peripheral blood mononuclear cells, obtained in the second trimester of pregnancy. Receptors were obtained from a female donor in good health, enrolled as a control in a pregnancy study.

This chain links TRBV7-6 with TRBJ2-1; 10 positions agree with TRBD1. With 3 bases clipped from V and 3 bases from J, the junction kept 2 bases outside the gene matches. Germline V gives CDR1 SGHVS, CDR2 FNYEAQ. This CDR3 is 15 amino acids long. CDR3 nucleotides: TGTGCCAGCAGCTTCCGGACAGGGGGCTACAATGAGCAGTTCTTC. This sequence encodes CASSFRTGGYNEQFF. Drawing the rest from reference TRBV7-6 and TRBJ2-1, the complete variable domain is GAGVSQSPRYKVTKRGQDVALRCDPISGHVSLYWYRQALGQGPEFLTYFNYEAQQDKSGLPNDRFSAERPEGSISTLTIQRTEQRDSAMYRCASSFRTGGYNEQFFGPGTRLTVL.

This chain uses TRBV6-5 with TRBJ2-5; D might be TRBD1 (5 bases). CDR1 and CDR2 from the germline V gene are MNHEY and SVGAGI. The CDR3 runs 13 residues. Deletions cut 6 bases from V and 4 bases from J, with 12 bases between. CDR3 in amino acids: CASRQPQGETQYF. The CDR3 DNA is TGTGCCAGCAGACAGCCCCAGGGAGAGACCCAGTACTTC.

The chain is built from TRBV28 and TRBJ2-7; TRBD1 aligns across 8 bases. CDR3 size: 16 residues. V trimming: 6 bases; J trimming: 0 bases; junction bases outside the gene matches: 10. Per germline, CDR1 MDHEN and CDR2 SYDVKM. The CDR3 here is CASSRTGFASSYEQYF. CDR3 DNA: TGTGCCAGCAGCCGGACAGGGTTTGCCAGCTCCTACGAGCAGTACTTC.

The V call is TRBV18, the J call TRBJ2-5; 9 positions match TRBD2. V dropped 2 bases and J dropped 6; count of bases not matched to a gene: 7. This CDR3 contains 15 residues. The V gene's germline CDR1 is KGHSH and CDR2 LQKENI. This CDR3 reads CASSPAGLARQTQYF. The CDR3 bases are TGTGCCAGCTCACCAGCGGGACTAGCTAGACAGACCCAGTACTTC.

The V and J genes are TRBV19 and TRBJ1-1; 7 bases align to TRBD1. V lost 6 bases and J lost 0; bases outside the gene matches: 7. The CDR3 consists of 15 residues. The germline V gene encodes CDR1 LNHDA and CDR2 SQIVND (reference sequence). Here the CDR3 DNA reads TGTGCCAGTAGACCAACAGGGGTAATGAACACTGAAGCTTTCTTT. Amino acids: CASRPTGVMNTEAFF.

V usage is TRBV4-2 and J usage is TRBJ1-4; D not resolved. The germline V gene encodes CDR1 LGHNA and CDR2 YNFKEQ. This CDR3 has 15 amino acids. Deletions cut 6 bases from V and 6 bases from J, with 17 bases between. The CDR3: CASSPSTRFDEKLFF. CDR3 sequence (DNA): TGTGCCAGCAGTCCGTCTACTCGGTTTGATGAAAAACTGTTTTTT.

The chain combines TRBV10-1 with TRBJ2-2; D not resolved. V was pared by 2 bases and J by 4 bases, with 8 bases between. The CDR3 totals 14 residues. Germline loops: CDR1 WNHNN, CDR2 SYGVQD (reference sequence). DNA of the CDR3: TGCGCCAGCAGTGAGGGTCAGGCCACCGGGGAGCTGTTTTTT. Its protein product is CASSEGQATGELFF.

This chain joins TRBV5-1 and TRBJ2-7; tentatively, D is TRBD2 (6 bases). The CDR3 covers 15 residues. The germline V gene encodes CDR1 SGHRS and CDR2 YFSETQ. Trimming pared 0 bases from V and 3 bases from J, leaving 13 bases between. CDR3 region: CASSLERVANYEQYF. The DNA for the CDR3 is TGCGCCAGCAGCTTGGAGCGGGTCGCTAACTACGAGCAGTACTTC.

This clone has only one observation. V and J are TRBV18 and TRBJ1-1; the match to TRBD1 covers 7 bases. V gave up 4 bases and J gave up 4 bases; unmatched junction bases: 9. The CDR3 length is 15 residues. CDR1 KGHSH and CDR2 LQKENI come from the germline V gene. The chain's CDR3 is CASSRRQGEGTEAFF. The CDR3, as DNA: TGTGCCAGCTCACGCCGACAGGGAGAGGGCACTGAAGCTTTCTTT.

The chain uses TRBV19 and TRBJ2-5, with D possibly TRBD1 on 6 matching bases. Germline assignment: CDR1 LNHDA and CDR2 SQIVND (reference sequence). There are 15 residues in the CDR3. V lost 1 base and J lost 1, with 10 bases in between. The CDR3 DNA follows: TGTGCCAGTAGTATAGTTGGACAGATCCAAGAGACCCAGTACTTC. It codes for CASSIVGQIQETQYF.

V is TRBV6-5 and J is TRBJ2-2; 10 nucleotides align to TRBD2. Germline assignment: CDR1 MNHEY and CDR2 SVGAGI. J lost 4 bases, V lost 7 bases, and 3 bases had no gene match. This CDR3 spans 14 amino acids. DNA of the CDR3: TGTGCCAGCAACCGACTAGCGGGCACCGGGGAGCTGTTTTTT. Amino acids: CASNRLAGTGELFF.